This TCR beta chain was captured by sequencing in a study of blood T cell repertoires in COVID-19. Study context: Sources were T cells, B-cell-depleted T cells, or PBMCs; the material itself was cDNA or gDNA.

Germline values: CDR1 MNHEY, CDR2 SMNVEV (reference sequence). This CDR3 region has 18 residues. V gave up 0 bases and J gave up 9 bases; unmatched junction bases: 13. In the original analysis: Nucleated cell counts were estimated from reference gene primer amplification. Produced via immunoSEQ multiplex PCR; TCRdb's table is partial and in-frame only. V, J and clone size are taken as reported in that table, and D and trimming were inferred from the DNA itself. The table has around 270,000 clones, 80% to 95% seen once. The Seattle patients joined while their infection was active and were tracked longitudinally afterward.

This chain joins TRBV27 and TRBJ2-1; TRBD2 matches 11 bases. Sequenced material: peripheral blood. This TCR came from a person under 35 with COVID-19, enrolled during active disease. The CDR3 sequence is CASSLSRGVAGGPVEQFF. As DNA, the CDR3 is TGTGCCAGCAGTTTATCGCGGGGGGTAGCGGGAGGGCCGGTTGAGCAGTTCTTC.